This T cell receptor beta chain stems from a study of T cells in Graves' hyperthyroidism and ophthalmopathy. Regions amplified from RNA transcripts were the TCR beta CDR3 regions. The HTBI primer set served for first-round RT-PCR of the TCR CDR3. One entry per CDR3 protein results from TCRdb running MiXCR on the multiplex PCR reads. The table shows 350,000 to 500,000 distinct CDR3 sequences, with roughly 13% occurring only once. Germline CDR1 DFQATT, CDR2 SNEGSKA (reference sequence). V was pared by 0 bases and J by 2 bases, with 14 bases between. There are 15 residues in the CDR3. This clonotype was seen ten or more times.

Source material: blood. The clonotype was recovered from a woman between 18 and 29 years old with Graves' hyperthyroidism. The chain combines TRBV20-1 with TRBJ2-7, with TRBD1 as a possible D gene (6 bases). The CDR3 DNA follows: TGCAGTGCTAGAGATTCCCGGACAGCCGCCTACGAGCAGTACTTC. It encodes CSARDSRTAAYEQYF.